The T cell receptor (beta chain) described here comes from a study of beta chain features in type 1 diabetes. About 120 mL of blood, on average, came from one heparinised draw per donor. Concerning this clone itself: Its antigen remains unknown.

Study-wide results and caveats: Type 1 diabetes patients had TCRB CDR3s that were shorter (moderately but significantly so) in all four CD4+ subsets.

Expressed TCRB transcripts were sequenced after all isolated RNA was converted to cDNA. Clones were sequenced by immunoSEQ multiplex PCR, and TCRdb holds only the in-frame ones, with some missing. The data contain 430,000 or so clones, about an eighth of them singletons. Per germline, CDR1 SNHLY and CDR2 FYNNEI. The CDR3 has 13 amino acids. The V end was cut by 3 bases, the J end by 4 bases, with 9 bases between. J is TRBJ2-5 and V is TRBV2; unclear D gene. Source material: naive CD4+ T cells from blood. The sequence was collected from a woman aged 18-35 years in good health. CDR3 nucleotides: TGTGCCAGCAGTGATGGGCGAGGAGAGACCCAGTACTTC. It codes for CASSDGRGETQYF. Drawing the rest from reference TRBV2 and TRBJ2-5, the complete variable domain is EPEVTQTPSHQVTQMGQEVILRCVPISNHLYFYWYRQILGQKVEFLVSFYNNEISEKSEIFDDQFSVERPDGSNFTLKIRSTKLEDSAMYFCASSDGRGETQYFGPGTRLLVL.